This T cell receptor beta chain was recorded in a study of cytomegalovirus exposure and HLA in healthy donors. The primer mix had 60 Vbeta and 13 Jbeta primers. The protocol was immunoSEQ multiplex PCR, while the TCRdb copy is restricted to in-frame clones and leaves out a portion. The data contain about 89,000 clones, around 10% of them singletons. Findings and caveats of the study: Presence/absence analyses took donor sequencing depth as roughly uniform. Using a false discovery rate of 0.05, a later analysis showed that 15,000 to 20,000 TCR beta sequences were associated with HLA alleles. Sequencing artifact likely explains a cluster of highly shared sequence variants.

The donors gave bone marrow, and they were healthy. Concerning this clone itself: Its target is unknown.

Source material: PBMCs. This clonotype originated in a man between 50 and 59 years old in good health and CMV-seropositive.

CDR3 sequence (DNA): TGTGCCAGCAGCCGGACTAGCCGGCCCCACACCGGGGAGCTGTTTTTT. This codes for CASSRTSRPHTGELFF. The chain uses TRBV11-3 and TRBJ2-2; the match to TRBD2 covers 8 bases. J lost 3 bases, V lost 5 bases, and 8 bases had no gene match. Germline CDR1 and CDR2: SGHNT and YENEEA. The CDR3 is 16 residues long.